What follows describes a single T cell receptor (beta chain). Its antigen is unknown. Amplification used 60 Vbeta primers and 13 Jbeta primers. Sequencing was performed with immunoSEQ multiplex PCR; in TCRdb, only in-frame clones are kept and a portion is missing. Seen in this sample are about 120,000 clones; the ten most common clones hold around 4%. The sample belongs to a study of cytomegalovirus exposure and HLA in healthy donors. The study, taken as a whole, reports: Judged likely to be a sequencing artifact was a cluster of highly shared sequence variants. Compared with the roughly 700-donor mean, an Asian-associated ancestry cluster reportedly had fewer N-insertions, according to a later analysis. In a later analysis, DRB1 alleles had the most associated TCRs; HLA-C alleles the fewest. The listing of fewer than 200 TCR beta chains classed them as cytomegalovirus-associated.

The V and J ends lost 6 bases and 5 bases respectively, with 11 bases between them. From germline, CDR1 is KGHSY and CDR2 FQNENV. CDR3 length: 12 residues. The chain combines TRBV16 with TRBJ2-7; the D is unclear. The clonotype originates from a man between 18 and 35 years old in good health and CMV-seronegative. Sequenced input: PBMCs. This chain's CDR3 is CASSPVFDEQYF. CDR3 nucleotides: TGTGCCAGCAGTCCCGTTTTCGACGAGCAGTACTTC.